This TCR beta chain comes out of a study of T cell repertoires in cytomegalovirus infection. Study-level background: Public TCR beta signatures were indicative of both CMV infection and a matching HLA type. The study, taken as a whole, reports: HLA-C-restricted, CMV-specific TCR beta clonotypes were dominant ex vivo. The cumulative frequency of public TCR beta families distinguished individuals who carried CMV together with the relevant HLA.

Trimming shortened V by 4 bases and J by 8 bases, and 17 bases separated the two germline ends. From germline, CDR1 is LGHNA and CDR2 YNFKEQ. The CDR3 extends over 14 amino acids. This clonotype was found many times. The antigen remains unidentified. TCRdb analysed the reads with MiXCR anew, one entry per CDR3 protein. The sample has around 230,000 distinct CDR3 sequences, approximately 6.7% seen once. This receptor was identified in a human donor in good health (CMV status not recorded). Some clones in this sample may be carry-over from other donors' samples. The sample consisted of PBMCs. This rearrangement joins TRBV4-2 to TRBJ1-2; D ambiguous. CDR3 nucleotide sequence: TGTGCCAGCAGCCTAATGGACCTTCCGGGAGGCTACACCTTC. This encodes CASSLMDLPGGYTF.